The 9 T cell receptor beta chains in this list originate from one sample, sequenced in a study of T cells in Graves' hyperthyroidism and ophthalmopathy. Amplified regions were TCR beta CDR3 sequences from RNA transcripts. The HTBI primer set served for first-round RT-PCR of the TCR CDR3. TCRdb passed the multiplex PCR reads through MiXCR, listing each CDR3 protein once. This sample has over 550,000 distinct CDR3 sequences, with around 17% found just once. Sequencing was done on a sample of blood. These receptors were obtained from a woman aged 18-29 years with Graves' hyperthyroidism.

The chain employs TRBV18 and TRBJ2-4; the D gene is possibly TRBD1 (5 bases). The CDR3 runs 17 residues. Per the germline V gene, CDR1 is KGHSH and CDR2 is LQKENI. V lost 0 bases and J lost 0, with 12 bases in between. CDR3 amino acids: CASSPPYRRLAKNIQYF. The CDR3 DNA sequence: TGTGCCAGCTCACCACCTTACAGGAGACTAGCCAAAAACATTCAGTACTTC.

This clonotype was observed a few times. The genes are TRBV2 and TRBJ2-7; D remains unclear. The CDR3 runs 9 residues. Deletions cut 7 bases from V and 7 bases from J, with 5 bases between. Germline V gives CDR1 SNHLY, CDR2 FYNNEI. CDR3 amino acids: CASTPEQYF. The CDR3 DNA reads as TGTGCCAGCACTCCTGAGCAGTACTTC.

This clonotype was observed many times. This rearrangement joins TRBV5-1 to TRBJ1-6, with D perhaps matching TRBD1 (6 bases). This CDR3 is 14 amino acids long. Germline-derived CDR1 and CDR2 are SGHRS and YFSETQ. Between the trimmed V and J ends, which lost 5 bases and 8 bases, there was a span of 14 bases. CDR3 residues: CASSTGKWDSPLHF. CDR3 nucleotides: TGCGCCAGCAGTACAGGGAAATGGGATTCACCCCTCCACTTT.

This clonotype was picked up a small number of times. The rearrangement uses TRBV20-1 and TRBJ2-7; unclear D gene. The CDR3 sequence is 15 residues long. Trimming shortened V by 3 bases and J by 0 bases, and 15 bases separated the two germline ends. Germline V gene data show CDR1 as DFQATT and CDR2 as SNEGSKA (reference sequence). The CDR3 region has the DNA TGCAGTGCTAGTTATCGCGAGATCAACTCCTACGAGCAGTACTTC. Protein sequence: CSASYREINSYEQYF.

The J gene is TRBJ1-4, the V gene TRBV20-1, with D maybe TRBD1 (6 bases). Looked up from germline, CDR1 is DFQATT and CDR2 is SNEGSKA (reference sequence). The CDR3 has 13 amino acids. The V gene lost 3 bases and the J gene lost 4 bases, with 9 bases spanning the gap. DNA for the CDR3: TGCAGTGCTAGTAGACAGGATAATGAAAAACTGTTTTTT. It yields the protein CSASRQDNEKLFF.

There are many counts of this clonotype. The genes are TRBV12-3 or TRBV12-4 and TRBJ2-3; TRBD1 might be the D (5 bases). This CDR3 spans 12 amino acids. Trimming removed 7 bases at V and 6 bases at J, with 11 bases between. The CDR3 sequence is CASIPKGDTQYF. The CDR3 bases are TGTGCCAGCATCCCGAAGGGGGATACGCAGTATTTT.

In its sample, this clonotype was seen many times. The chain joins TRBV6-6 to TRBJ2-3; no definite D call. Germline V gene lookup returns CDR1 MNHNY and CDR2 SVGAGI (reference sequence). The CDR3 runs 13 residues. The V and J ends lost 2 bases and 2 bases respectively, with 5 bases between them. This CDR3 is CASSYSTTDTQYF. The DNA for the CDR3 is TGTGCCAGCAGTTACAGTACCACAGATACGCAGTATTTT.

This clonotype was detected many times. The CDR3 DNA follows: TGCAGTGCTAGAGCCCCACGTGGGCGAGCCGAGACCTACGAGCAGTACTTC. Translation: CSARAPRGRAETYEQYF. The chain joins TRBV20-1 to TRBJ2-7; D not resolved. This CDR3 spans 17 amino acids. Trimming shortened V by 1 base and J by 2 bases, and 21 bases separated the two germline ends. The germline CDR1 and CDR2 sequences are DFQATT and SNEGSKA (reference sequence).

The chain employs TRBV10-3 and TRBJ2-3; D not certain. The CDR3 consists of 14 residues. V lost 0 bases to trimming and J lost 4 bases, with 8 bases between them. Looked up from germline, CDR1 is ENHRY and CDR2 is SYGVKD. The CDR3 sequence: CAISESRDADTQYF. CDR3 bases: TGTGCCATCAGTGAGTCAAGAGACGCAGATACGCAGTATTTT.